The present entry profiles one T cell receptor beta chain with its context. No antigen is known for it. This record belongs to a study of T cell responses to AZD1222 COVID-19 vaccine. Whole-study results and caveats: Reports indicate that nearly half of spike-specific TCRs are directed at unmutated variant regions. Donors, mostly white British, included more females; clonal diversity was possibly underestimated.

Data came from immunoSEQ multiplex PCR; TCRdb stores just in-frame clones and leaves some out. The sample contains over 100,000 clones, roughly 87% of which appear only once. V was shortened by 8 bases and J by 14 bases, with 19 bases between the two germline ends. This CDR3 contains 13 residues. The germline CDR1 and CDR2 sequences are MNHEY and SVGAGI. The chain is built from TRBV6-5 and TRBJ1-6; D might be TRBD1 (5 bases). The receptor was derived from an adult in good health. Sequences were derived from peripheral blood, sampled on day 0 of MenACWY control vaccination. The CDR3 here is CASGTSRKVTLHF. Written as DNA, the CDR3 is TGTGCCAGCGGGACGAGTAGAAAAGTCACCCTCCACTTT.